Listed below are T cell receptor beta chains from one sample, sequenced in a study of blood T cell repertoires in COVID-19. TCRdb's table, derived via immunoSEQ multiplex PCR, lists solely in-frame clones and lacks some. The data hold approximately 270,000 clones, with 88% observed a single time. Sequencing was done on a sample of peripheral blood. The receptors come from a young woman with COVID-19, enrolled during active disease. The CDR3 runs from the conserved cysteine through the conserved F or W. The order of the fields is CDR3 protein, V gene, J gene.

CDR3 protein: CASSFDRSSSYNEQFF; V gene: TRBV5-1; J gene: TRBJ2-1
CDR3 protein: CASSSGGQATAEAFF; V gene: TRBV7-2; J gene: TRBJ1-1
CDR3 protein: CAWRQGVSYNSPLHF; V gene: TRBV30; J gene: TRBJ1-6
CDR3 protein: CASSLSGGTTLFTGELFF; V gene: TRBV7-9; J gene: TRBJ2-2
CDR3 protein: CASSWGGGETDTQYF; V gene: TRBV5-4; J gene: TRBJ2-3
CDR3 protein: CATTAGDLTDTQYF; V gene: TRBV24-1; J gene: TRBJ2-3
CDR3 protein: CASSPEIGEQFF; V gene: TRBV7-9; J gene: TRBJ2-1
CDR3 protein: CASSYLDRGSNQPQHF; V gene: TRBV6-5; J gene: TRBJ1-5
CDR3 protein: CASSELGTIGQPQHF; V gene: TRBV2; J gene: TRBJ1-5
CDR3 protein: CASSYSGGPYNSPLHF; V gene: TRBV6-5; J gene: TRBJ1-6
CDR3 protein: CASSPPGQGPSNTEAFF; V gene: TRBV23-1; J gene: TRBJ1-1
CDR3 protein: CASSRFSGAAYNEQFF; V gene: TRBV18; J gene: TRBJ2-1
CDR3 protein: CASSPAGPYGYTF; V gene: TRBV5-6; J gene: TRBJ1-2
CDR3 protein: CASNIPVPSGRGNEQFF; V gene: TRBV7-2; J gene: TRBJ2-1
CDR3 protein: CASSPPGTPYEQYF; V gene: TRBV6-2/TRBV6-3; J gene: TRBJ2-7
CDR3 protein: CASSEGQSFYNEQFF; V gene: TRBV19; J gene: TRBJ2-1
CDR3 protein: CASSLGQGSYNEQFF; V gene: TRBV5-1; J gene: TRBJ2-1
CDR3 protein: CASSYWSNRGYEQYF; V gene: TRBV6-2/TRBV6-3; J gene: TRBJ2-7
CDR3 protein: CAWSLGAHSGNTIYF; V gene: TRBV30; J gene: TRBJ1-3
CDR3 protein: CASSLPPTGYSNQPQHF; V gene: TRBV28; J gene: TRBJ1-5
CDR3 protein: CASSIGGPSGGLDEQFF; V gene: TRBV7-2; J gene: TRBJ2-1
CDR3 protein: CASSYSGQGSEKLFF; V gene: TRBV6-5; J gene: TRBJ1-4
CDR3 protein: CSARDRNGNYGYTF; V gene: TRBV29-1; J gene: TRBJ1-2
CDR3 protein: CASRERQGKNDEQYF; V gene: TRBV6-5; J gene: TRBJ2-7
CDR3 protein: CASSQERRTGPVYGYTF; V gene: TRBV4-3; J gene: TRBJ1-2
CDR3 protein: CATMAGFNQPQHF; V gene: TRBV24-1; J gene: TRBJ1-5
CDR3 protein: CASSLSRTGLNEKLFF; V gene: TRBV13; J gene: TRBJ1-4
CDR3 protein: CASSPFQGEETQYF; V gene: TRBV18; J gene: TRBJ2-5
CDR3 protein: CASSYEAGANVLTF; V gene: TRBV11-2; J gene: TRBJ2-6
CDR3 protein: CASSERDIGNSPLHF; V gene: TRBV10-2; J gene: TRBJ1-6
CDR3 protein: CASKRQGITEAFF; V gene: TRBV19; J gene: TRBJ1-1
CDR3 protein: CSASLGREPTQYF; V gene: TRBV20-1; J gene: TRBJ2-5
CDR3 protein: CASSLRAHGGQETQYF; V gene: TRBV7-9; J gene: TRBJ2-5
CDR3 protein: CASSLVASGTDTQYF; V gene: TRBV5-1; J gene: TRBJ2-3
CDR3 protein: CASSLRHATSERTYNEQFF; V gene: TRBV7-2; J gene: TRBJ2-1
CDR3 protein: CASSLEGDNSPLHF; V gene: TRBV5-1; J gene: TRBJ1-6
CDR3 protein: CASSLAMGGLSGYTF; V gene: TRBV7-8; J gene: TRBJ1-2
CDR3 protein: CASSPRVPGTGVYNEQFF; V gene: TRBV11-2; J gene: TRBJ2-1
CDR3 protein: CSASTGYGYTF; V gene: TRBV20-1; J gene: TRBJ1-2
CDR3 protein: CASSTGPGTGAANTGELFF; V gene: TRBV5-6; J gene: TRBJ2-2
CDR3 protein: CSVDDTLNTEAFF; V gene: TRBV29-1; J gene: TRBJ1-1
CDR3 protein: CASSPSPGGSGSNQPQHF; V gene: TRBV7-2; J gene: TRBJ1-5
CDR3 protein: CASSLASGGFNEKLFF; V gene: TRBV27; J gene: TRBJ1-4
CDR3 protein: CASSPLGLAEVNEQFF; V gene: TRBV6-4; J gene: TRBJ2-1
CDR3 protein: CASDREASGSAGYTF; V gene: TRBV28; J gene: TRBJ1-2
CDR3 protein: CASSEADGTGGRETQYF; V gene: TRBV6-1; J gene: TRBJ2-5
CDR3 protein: CASSYSIVRNYGYTF; V gene: TRBV6-2/TRBV6-3; J gene: TRBJ1-2
CDR3 protein: CASSSPSGGTYEQYF; V gene: TRBV5-4; J gene: TRBJ2-7
CDR3 protein: CASVAGGSTSTDTQYF; V gene: TRBV27; J gene: TRBJ2-3
CDR3 protein: CASSQSGAYEQYF; V gene: TRBV3-1/TRBV3-2; J gene: TRBJ2-7
CDR3 protein: CASNPSGREDTGELFF; V gene: TRBV5-1; J gene: TRBJ2-2
CDR3 protein: CATSDPGGAGTDTQYF; V gene: TRBV24-1; J gene: TRBJ2-3
CDR3 protein: CASREQGATNYGYTF; V gene: TRBV19; J gene: TRBJ1-2
CDR3 protein: CASSSGQGNGYTF; V gene: TRBV5-1; J gene: TRBJ1-2
CDR3 protein: CASSPPGLAGFNEQFF; V gene: TRBV7-2; J gene: TRBJ2-1